This passage covers 21 T cell receptor beta chains from one sample sequenced in a study of Ad26.COV2.S vaccination and SARS-CoV-2 variants. Treatment noted: some 19 received Ad26.COV2.S at low or high dose, single or two shots; 5 received placebo; per-sample allocation not given. Sampling took place 63 days after the first vaccine or placebo injection. The assay was immunoSEQ multiplex PCR, and TCRdb's table has in-frame clones only and misses some. The sample lists about 400,000 clones; about nine tenths were seen once. The sample was peripheral blood, taken in a trial of Ad26.COV2.S vaccine versus placebo. These receptor sequences come from a person between 18 and 65 years old who received the Ad26.COV2.S COVID-19 vaccine or a placebo.

The V call is TRBV11-2, the J call TRBJ2-5; D ambiguous. The CDR3 has 12 amino acids. Trimming shortened V by 1 base and J by 4 bases, and 4 bases separated the two germline ends. Looked up from germline, CDR1 is SGHAT and CDR2 is FQNNGV. CDR3 loop: CASSLGVETQYF. Written as DNA, the CDR3 is TGTGCCAGCAGCTTAGGGGTAGAGACCCAGTACTTC.

The chain recombines TRBV9 with TRBJ2-3; D uncertain. Germline lookup yields CDR1 SGDLS and CDR2 YYNGEE. This CDR3 comprises 12 residues. Trimming left V 2 bases short and J 4 bases short, with 5 bases between. This CDR3 is CASSVEADTQYF. In DNA, the CDR3 is TGTGCCAGCAGCGTTGAGGCAGATACGCAGTATTTT.

This chain uses TRBV11-2 with TRBJ2-1, with D possibly being TRBD2 (5 bases). Germline V gene data show CDR1 as SGHAT and CDR2 as FQNNGV. V lost 6 bases, J lost 0 bases, and 12 bases lay in between. This CDR3 comprises 15 residues. The CDR3 region is CASSSGLRSYNEQFF. The CDR3 DNA sequence: TGTGCCAGCAGTTCAGGACTTCGCTCCTACAATGAGCAGTTCTTC.

This chain links TRBV7-9 with TRBJ2-7, with 8 positions matching TRBD2. CDR1 is SEHNR and CDR2 is FQNEAQ in the germline V gene (reference sequence). The CDR3 length is 14 residues. V shed 1 base, J shed 5 bases, and the junction held 4 bases outside the gene matches. The CDR3 spells CASSLVPTSDEQYF. In DNA form, the CDR3 reads TGTGCCAGCAGCTTAGTACCGACTAGCGACGAGCAGTACTTC. Together with reference TRBV7-9 and TRBJ2-7, the CDR3 gives the full variable domain: DTGVSQNPRHKITKRGQNVTFRCDPISEHNRLYWYRQTLGQGPEFLTYFQNEAQLEKSRLLSDRFSAERPKGSFSTLEIQRTEQGDSAMYLCASSLVPTSDEQYFGPGTRLTVT.

J is TRBJ2-3 and V is TRBV21-1; TRBD2 was called by the table and not checked on the DNA. TRBV21-1 is reported as a pseudogene. This CDR3 spans 18 amino acids. The CDR3 DNA sequence: TGTGCCAGCAGCAAAGACCCGGGACTAGGGGGGGCACCAGATACGCAGTATTTT. This gives the protein CASSKDPGLGGAPDTQYF.

This sequence joins TRBV4-3 and TRBJ2-5, with D perhaps TRBD1 (5 bases). The CDR3 runs 14 residues. The germline gives CDR1 LGHNA, CDR2 YSLEER. V lost 1 base and J lost 4, with 10 bases in between. The CDR3 reads CASSQGGRGETQYF. As DNA, the CDR3 is TGCGCCAGCAGCCAAGGGGGTAGGGGAGAGACCCAGTACTTC.

The chain combines TRBV5-1 with TRBJ2-2; 8 nucleotides match TRBD1. Looked up from germline, CDR1 is SGHRS and CDR2 is YFSETQ. J gave up 5 bases and V 7 bases, and 7 bases lay outside the gene matches. This CDR3 contains 14 residues. CDR3 sequence reads: CASRQGADTGELFF. CDR3 in DNA: TGCGCCAGCCGTCAGGGGGCTGATACCGGGGAGCTGTTTTTT.

This clone has a single count. The chain is built from TRBV7-2 and TRBJ1-2; D may be TRBD1 (5 bases). Germline V gene data show CDR1 as SGHTA and CDR2 as FQGNSA. The CDR3 is 13 amino acids. V gave up 10 bases and J gave up 9 bases, with 21 bases separating them. CDR3 loop: CATRRGVVNSYTF. In nucleotides, the CDR3 is TGTGCCACCAGGAGAGGGGTAGTTAATAGCTACACCTTC. The full variable domain, rest sourced from reference TRBV7-2 and TRBJ1-2, is GAGVSQSPSNKVTEKGKDVELRCDPISGHTALYWYRQSLGQGLEFLIYFQGNSAPDKSGLPSDRFSAERTGGSVSTLTIQRTQQEDSAVYLCATRRGVVNSYTFGSGTRLTVV.

The J gene is TRBJ2-7, the V gene TRBV11-2, with TRBD1 matching 9 bases. The CDR3 is made up of 13 amino acids. From germline, CDR1 is SGHAT and CDR2 FQNNGV. Trimming removed 3 bases from V and 5 bases from J; junction bases left unmatched: 2. CDR3 amino acids: CASSFWDRDEQYF. CDR3 nucleotide sequence: TGTGCCAGCAGCTTCTGGGACAGGGACGAGCAGTACTTC.

This chain joins TRBV3-1 (or the pseudogene TRBV3-2) and TRBJ1-2, with 8 bases that match TRBD1. J was trimmed by 3 bases and V by 7 bases; bases with no gene match: 13. CDR3 length: 16 residues. Germline V CDR1 and CDR2: LGHDT, YNNKEL (reference sequence). CDR3 in amino acids: CASTRGAGGADYGYTF. CDR3 coding DNA: TGTGCCAGCACGAGGGGGGCAGGGGGCGCGGACTATGGCTACACCTTC.

V and J are TRBV2 and TRBJ2-2; a weak D match, TRBD2 (5 bases). Looked up from germline, CDR1 is SNHLY and CDR2 is FYNNEI. V gave up 8 bases and J gave up 1 base, with 11 bases separating them. This CDR3 spans 14 amino acids. The CDR3 DNA is TGTGCCAGCTCCTACAGCGGGAACACCGGGGAGCTGTTTTTT. Translated, it gives CASSYSGNTGELFF. The whole variable domain, remainder taken from reference TRBV2 and TRBJ2-2, is EPEVTQTPSHQVTQMGQEVILRCVPISNHLYFYWYRQILGQKVEFLVSFYNNEISEKSEIFDDQFSVERPDGSNFTLKIRSTKLEDSAMYFCASSYSGNTGELFFGEGSRLTVL.

The V and J genes are TRBV7-9 and TRBJ2-3; 7 bases fit TRBD1. V was clipped by 7 bases and J by 8 bases; unmatched bases: 9. Germline V CDR1 and CDR2: SEHNR, FQNEAQ (reference sequence). The CDR3 runs to 13 residues. The CDR3 loop reads CASTSKGAGTQYF. The CDR3 DNA sequence: TGTGCCAGCACCTCGAAGGGGGCGGGTACGCAGTATTTT. Together with reference TRBV7-9 and TRBJ2-3, the CDR3 gives the full variable domain: DTGVSQNPRHKITKRGQNVTFRCDPISEHNRLYWYRQTLGQGPEFLTYFQNEAQLEKSRLLSDRFSAERPKGSFSTLEIQRTEQGDSAMYLCASTSKGAGTQYFGPGTRLTVL.

The chain uses TRBV6-6 and TRBJ2-1; tentatively, D is TRBD2 (5 bases). In germline, CDR1 is MNHNY, CDR2 SVGAGI (reference sequence). Deletions cut 4 bases from V and 3 bases from J, with 16 bases between. There are 16 residues in the CDR3. The DNA of the CDR3 is TGTGCCAGCAGTTCTACCGGGGTCCCTGGCTACAATGAGCAGTTCTTC. As protein: CASSSTGVPGYNEQFF.

The rearrangement links TRBV6-2 or TRBV6-3 to TRBJ2-2, with D perhaps given as TRBD1 or TRBD2 (5 bases each). The germline V and J ends were trimmed by 5 bases and 6 bases, with 10 bases remaining between them. CDR3 length: 13 amino acids. CDR1 is MNHEY, CDR2 SVGEGT, per germline. The CDR3: CASSRDVSGELFF. As DNA, the CDR3 is TGTGCCAGCAGTAGGGACGTCTCCGGGGAGCTGTTTTTT.

The table lists this clone with a few counts. This rearrangement joins TRBV3-1 (or the pseudogene TRBV3-2) to TRBJ1-6; D ambiguous. The CDR3 contains 17 residues. In germline, CDR1 is LGHDT, CDR2 YNNKEL (reference sequence). V lost 0 bases and J 0 bases, leaving 9 bases between the germline ends. The CDR3 DNA reads TGTGCCAGCAGCCAAGATTTGGTGAGCTCCTATAATTCACCCCTCCACTTT. As protein: CASSQDLVSSYNSPLHF.

J is TRBJ1-2 and V is TRBV28; tentatively, D is TRBD1 (5 bases). This CDR3 is 12 amino acids long. V was clipped by 5 bases and J by 5 bases, with 9 bases between them. CDR1 is MDHEN and CDR2 is SYDVKM in the germline V gene. The CDR3 coding sequence is TGTGCCAGCAGTCCCGCAGGGTATGGCTACACCTTC. Translated: CASSPAGYGYTF.

In regard to this clone: The same CDR3 can be traced to other DNA sequences in this sample. The chain employs TRBV4-1 and TRBJ1-2; D remains unclear. V lost 1 base and J 0 bases, leaving 9 bases between the germline ends. Germline V gene sequence: CDR1 MGHRA, CDR2 YSYEKL. The CDR3 is 15 amino acids. CDR3 in amino acids: CASSQVPSSNYGYTF. The CDR3 nucleotides are TGCGCCAGCAGCCAAGTTCCCAGTTCTAACTATGGCTACACCTTC.

The chain combines TRBV7-9 with TRBJ1-2; 9 nucleotides align to TRBD1. Unmatched junction bases numbered 6, after V lost 5 bases and J lost 8 bases. Germline values: CDR1 SEHNR, CDR2 FQNEAQ (reference sequence). The length of the CDR3 is 13 residues. The DNA for the CDR3 is TGTGCCAGCAGCCTACAGGGGGCCGACGGCTACACCTTC. Its protein is CASSLQGADGYTF.

As regards this clone: Additional DNA sequences in this sample encode the identical CDR3. The chain uses TRBV14 and TRBJ1-1; TRBD1 is a possible D gene (5 bases). The CDR3 length is 11 residues. CDR1 and CDR2 (germline): SGHDN, FVKESK. With 1 base removed from V and 10 bases from J, the gap between germline ends came to 7 bases. The CDR3 loop reads CASSQGRVAFF. The CDR3 region has the DNA TGTGCCAGCAGCCAAGGCAGGGTAGCTTTCTTT.

V and J are TRBV4-1 and TRBJ1-1; 7 nucleotides align to TRBD1. The CDR3 loop spans 16 amino acids. The trim removed 3 bases at V and 0 bases at J, leaving 7 bases unmatched. Germline CDR1 MGHRA, CDR2 YSYEKL. Written as DNA, the CDR3 is TGCGCCAGCAGCCACCTCGGGACAGTCATGAACACTGAAGCTTTCTTT. This encodes CASSHLGTVMNTEAFF.

This clone was seen just once. This chain joins TRBV11-3 and TRBJ2-2; 7 bases fit TRBD2. Trimming at V came to 5 bases and at J to 4 bases, leaving 10 bases not matched to a gene. The V gene's germline CDR1 is SGHNT and CDR2 YENEEA. The CDR3 loop spans 16 amino acids. The CDR3 reads CASSPRGLGGTGELFF. DNA of the CDR3: TGTGCCAGCAGCCCCCGCGGACTAGGAGGCACCGGGGAGCTGTTTTTT.